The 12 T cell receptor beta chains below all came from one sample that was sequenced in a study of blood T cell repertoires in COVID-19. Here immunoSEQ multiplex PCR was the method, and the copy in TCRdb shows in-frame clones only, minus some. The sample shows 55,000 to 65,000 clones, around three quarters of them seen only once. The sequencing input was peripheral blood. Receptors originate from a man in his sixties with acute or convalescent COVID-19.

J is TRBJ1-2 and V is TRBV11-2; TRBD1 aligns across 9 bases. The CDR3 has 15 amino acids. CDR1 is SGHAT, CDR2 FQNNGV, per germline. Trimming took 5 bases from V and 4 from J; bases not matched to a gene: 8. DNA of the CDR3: TGTGCCAGCAGCCCCGGGACAGGGACCACCTATGGCTACACCTTC. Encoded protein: CASSPGTGTTYGYTF.

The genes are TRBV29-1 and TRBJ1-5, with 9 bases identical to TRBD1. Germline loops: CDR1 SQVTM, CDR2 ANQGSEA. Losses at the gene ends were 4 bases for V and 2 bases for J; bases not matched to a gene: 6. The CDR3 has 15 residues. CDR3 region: CSVVQGAGGNQPQHF. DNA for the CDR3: TGCAGCGTTGTACAGGGGGCGGGGGGCAATCAGCCCCAGCATTTT.

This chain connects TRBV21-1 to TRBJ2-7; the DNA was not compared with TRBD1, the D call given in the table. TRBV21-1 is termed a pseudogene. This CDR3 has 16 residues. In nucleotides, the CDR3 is TGTGCCAGCAGCAAAGCAAACCAGGGGGAAGGCTACGAGCAGTACTTC. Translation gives CASSKANQGEGYEQYF.

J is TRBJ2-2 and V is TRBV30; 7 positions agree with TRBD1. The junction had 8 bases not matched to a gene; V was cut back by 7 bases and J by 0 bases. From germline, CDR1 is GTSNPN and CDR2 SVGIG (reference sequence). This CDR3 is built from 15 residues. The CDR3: CALGQGVANTGELFF. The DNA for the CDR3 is TGTGCCTTAGGCCAGGGGGTCGCGAACACCGGGGAGCTGTTTTTT.

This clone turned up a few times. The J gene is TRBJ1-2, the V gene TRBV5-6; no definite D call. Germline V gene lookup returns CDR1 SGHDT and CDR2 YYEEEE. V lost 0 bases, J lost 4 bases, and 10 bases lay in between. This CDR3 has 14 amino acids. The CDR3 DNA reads TGTGCCAGCAGCTTGGATCGGGGAAGCTATGGCTACACCTTC. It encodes CASSLDRGSYGYTF.

The CDR3 reads CASSMGAAITEAFF. In nucleotides, the CDR3 is TGTGCCAGCTCGATGGGGGCGGCGATCACTGAAGCTTTCTTT. The chain carries TRBV6-5 and TRBJ1-1; D is possibly TRBD1 (6 bases). CDR1 is MNHEY and CDR2 is SVGAGI in the germline V gene. The V end lost 8 bases, the J end lost 4 bases, and 17 bases lay between the germline ends. The CDR3 has 14 residues.

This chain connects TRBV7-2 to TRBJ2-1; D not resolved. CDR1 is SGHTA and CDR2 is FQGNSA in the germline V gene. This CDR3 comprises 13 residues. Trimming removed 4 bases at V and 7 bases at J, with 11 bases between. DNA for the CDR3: TGTGCCAGCAGCTCCGACACTGGGAATGAGCAGTTCTTC. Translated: CASSSDTGNEQFF.

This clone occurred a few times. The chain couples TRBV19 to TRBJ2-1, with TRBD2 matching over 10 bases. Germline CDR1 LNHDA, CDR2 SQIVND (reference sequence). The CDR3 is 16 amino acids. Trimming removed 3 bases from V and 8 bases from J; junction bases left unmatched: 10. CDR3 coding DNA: TGTGCCAGTAGTATGGTAAAACTAGCGGGGAAGCATGAGCAGTTCTTC. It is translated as CASSMVKLAGKHEQFF.

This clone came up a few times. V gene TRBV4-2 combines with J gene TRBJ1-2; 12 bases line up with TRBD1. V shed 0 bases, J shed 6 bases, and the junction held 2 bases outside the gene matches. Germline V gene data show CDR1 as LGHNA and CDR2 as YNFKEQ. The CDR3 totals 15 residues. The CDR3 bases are TGTGCCAGCAGCCAAGAGGGACAGGGGGCGGATGGCTACACCTTC. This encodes CASSQEGQGADGYTF.

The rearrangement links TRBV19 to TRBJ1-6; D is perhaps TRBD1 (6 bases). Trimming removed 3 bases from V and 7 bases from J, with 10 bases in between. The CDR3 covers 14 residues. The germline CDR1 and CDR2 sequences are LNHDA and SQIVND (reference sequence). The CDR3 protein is CASSITGNNSPLHF. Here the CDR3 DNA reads TGTGCCAGTAGTATTACAGGGAACAATTCACCCCTCCACTTT.

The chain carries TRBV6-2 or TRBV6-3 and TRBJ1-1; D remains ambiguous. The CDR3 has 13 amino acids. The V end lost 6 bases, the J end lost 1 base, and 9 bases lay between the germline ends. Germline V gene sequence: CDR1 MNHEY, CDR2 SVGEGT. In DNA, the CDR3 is TGTGCCAGCAGCATCGACAAGAACACTGAAGCTTTCTTT. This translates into CASSIDKNTEAFF.

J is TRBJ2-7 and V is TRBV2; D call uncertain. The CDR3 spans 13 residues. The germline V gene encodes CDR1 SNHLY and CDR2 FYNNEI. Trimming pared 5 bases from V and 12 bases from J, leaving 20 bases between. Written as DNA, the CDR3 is TGTGCCAGCAGTTTTGGGCCCACCCAGCTAACGTACTTC. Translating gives CASSFGPTQLTYF.